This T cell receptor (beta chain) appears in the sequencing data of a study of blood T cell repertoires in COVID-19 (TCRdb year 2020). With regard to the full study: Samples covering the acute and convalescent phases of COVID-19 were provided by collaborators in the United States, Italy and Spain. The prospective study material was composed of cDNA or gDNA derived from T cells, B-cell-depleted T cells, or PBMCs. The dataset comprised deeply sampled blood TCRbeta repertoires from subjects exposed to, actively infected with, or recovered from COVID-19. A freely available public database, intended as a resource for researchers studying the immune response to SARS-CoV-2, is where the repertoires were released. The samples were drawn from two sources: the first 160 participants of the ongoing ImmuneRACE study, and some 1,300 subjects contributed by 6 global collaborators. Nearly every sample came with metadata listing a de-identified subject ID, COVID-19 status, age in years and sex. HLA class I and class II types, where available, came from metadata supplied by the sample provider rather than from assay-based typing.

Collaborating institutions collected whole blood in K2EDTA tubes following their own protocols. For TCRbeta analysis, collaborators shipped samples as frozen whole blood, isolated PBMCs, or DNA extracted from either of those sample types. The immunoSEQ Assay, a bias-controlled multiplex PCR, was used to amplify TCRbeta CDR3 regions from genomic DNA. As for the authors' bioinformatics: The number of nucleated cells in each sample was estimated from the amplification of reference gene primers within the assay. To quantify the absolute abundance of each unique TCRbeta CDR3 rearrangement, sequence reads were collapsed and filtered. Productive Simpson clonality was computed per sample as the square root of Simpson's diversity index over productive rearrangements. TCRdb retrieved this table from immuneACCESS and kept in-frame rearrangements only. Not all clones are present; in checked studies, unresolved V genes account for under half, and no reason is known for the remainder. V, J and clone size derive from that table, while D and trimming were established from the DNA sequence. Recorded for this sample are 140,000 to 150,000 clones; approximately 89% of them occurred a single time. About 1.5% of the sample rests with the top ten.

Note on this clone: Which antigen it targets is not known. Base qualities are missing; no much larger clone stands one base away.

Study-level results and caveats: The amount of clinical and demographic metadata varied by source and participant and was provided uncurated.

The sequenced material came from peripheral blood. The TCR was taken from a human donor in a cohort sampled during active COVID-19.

The CDR3 loop reads CSASLARGGRRSTDTQYF. The nucleotide sequence reads TGCAGTGCTAGTCTCGCGCGGGGGGGCCGACGGAGCACAGATACGCAGTATTTT. The rearrangement combines TRBV20-1 with TRBJ2-3; 9 junctional bases match TRBD2. Trimming removed 3 bases from V and 0 bases from J; the gene matches leave 13 bases unexplained. CDR1 DFQATT and CDR2 SNEGSKA are derived from the germline V gene (reference sequence). The CDR3 goes from the cysteine to the phenylalanine over 18 residues. The CDR3 DNA has 54 bases and is translated from base 1.